What follows are 26 T cell receptor beta chains derived from one specimen sequenced in a study of CD8+ T cells in alopecia areata. In each case, RNA was isolated and then reverse transcribed into cDNA as the sequencing template. Produced via immunoSEQ multiplex PCR; TCRdb's table is partial and in-frame only. Among 200,000 or so clones, roughly 50% were seen once, and the ten largest hold 5.5% to 6%. Treatment given: oral pan-JAK inhibitor, 5-10 mg twice daily. Sample: CD4+ T cells sorted from blood, taken at week 24, from a patient treated with tofacitinib. The origin of the receptors is a human donor with alopecia areata.

The chain recombines TRBV19 with TRBJ2-7; TRBD1 aligns across 8 bases. The CDR3 totals 14 residues. The germline CDR1 and CDR2 sequences are LNHDA and SQIVND (reference sequence). Germline trimming cut 3 bases from V and 5 bases from J; bases unmatched to any gene: 6. The CDR3 nucleotides are TGTGCCAGTAGTATCACCAGGGGGCTTCACGAGCAGTACTTC. Translating it yields CASSITRGLHEQYF.

This chain connects TRBV7-9 to TRBJ2-7; D uncertain. V lost 1 base, J lost 7 bases, and 17 bases lay in between. CDR1 SEHNR and CDR2 FQNEAQ come from the germline V gene (reference sequence). The CDR3 length is 15 residues. The CDR3 DNA sequence: TGTGCCAGCAGCTTAGGATCCGGGTCCACTTCGGAGCAGTACTTC. This gives the protein CASSLGSGSTSEQYF.

V usage is TRBV7-2 and J usage is TRBJ1-5; the D is unclear. Trimming cost V 1 base and J 2 bases, with 15 bases left between them. CDR1 and CDR2 (germline): SGHTA, FQGNSA. The CDR3 sequence is 17 residues long. CDR3 DNA: TGTGCCAGCAGCTTAGATTTTTCCGGGCCCCGCAATCAGCCCCAGCATTTT. It specifies CASSLDFSGPRNQPQHF.

The rearrangement links TRBV2 to TRBJ2-7, with a tentative D call TRBD2 (6 bases). The CDR3 extends over 14 amino acids. V was clipped by 2 bases and J by 2 bases, with 10 bases between them. CDR1 is SNHLY and CDR2 is FYNNEI in the germline V gene. CDR3 sequence reads: CASSEMGGAYEQYF. DNA of the CDR3: TGTGCCAGCAGTGAAATGGGCGGGGCCTACGAGCAGTACTTC.

The chain links TRBV5-1 to TRBJ2-1; TRBD2 is a possible D gene (5 bases). CDR1 and CDR2 from the germline V gene are SGHRS and YFSETQ. This CDR3 has 14 amino acids. The V end lost 2 bases, the J end lost 4 bases, and 10 bases lay between the germline ends. The CDR3 nucleotides are TGCGCCAGCAGCTTACACGGGGTGTACAATGAGCAGTTCTTC. Translating it yields CASSLHGVYNEQFF.

CDR3 nucleotides: TGCGCCAGCAGCTGGACGACAGGGGAGAACACTGAAGCTTTCTTT. Amino acids: CASSWTTGENTEAFF. The chain carries TRBV5-1 and TRBJ1-1, with 8 bases aligning to TRBD1. There are 15 residues in the CDR3. J gave up 1 base and V 3 bases, and 5 bases lay outside the gene matches. The germline gives CDR1 SGHRS, CDR2 YFSETQ. Using reference TRBV5-1 and TRBJ1-1 for the parts outside the CDR3, the full variable domain is KAGVTQTPRYLIKTRGQQVTLSCSPISGHRSVSWYQQTPGQGLQFLFEYFSETQRNKGNFPGRFSGRQFSNSRSEMNVSTLELGDSALYLCASSWTTGENTEAFFGQGTRLTVV.

The rearrangement links TRBV29-1 to TRBJ1-4; tentatively, D is TRBD1 (5 bases). Trimming removed 7 bases at V and 7 bases at J, with 10 bases between. Germline V gene sequence: CDR1 SQVTM, CDR2 ANQGSEA. The CDR3 totals 11 residues. The CDR3 region is CSGGDFEKLFF. The CDR3 DNA reads as TGCAGCGGGGGGGACTTTGAAAAACTGTTTTTT. The full variable domain, in which reference TRBV29-1 and TRBJ1-4 provide the parts outside the CDR3, is SAVISQKPSRDICQRGTSLTIQCQVDSQVTMMFWYRQQPGQSLTLIATANQGSEATYESGFVIDKFPISRPNLTFSTLTVSNMSPEDSSIYLCSGGDFEKLFFGSGTQLSVL.

The chain carries TRBV18 and TRBJ1-2; 9 bases fit TRBD1. With V trimmed by 5 bases and J by 4 bases, 2 bases remained unmatched. The germline CDR1 and CDR2 sequences are KGHSH and LQKENI. The CDR3 loop spans 13 amino acids. CDR3 nucleotide sequence: TGTGCCAGCTCAGAGGACAGGGGCTATGGCTACACCTTC. This translates into CASSEDRGYGYTF.

The chain employs TRBV27 and TRBJ2-5; 10 bases fit TRBD2. Unmatched junction bases numbered 6, after V lost 6 bases and J lost 2 bases. From germline, CDR1 is MNHEY and CDR2 SMNVEV (reference sequence). The CDR3 consists of 15 residues. CDR3 sequence reads: CASRRQTSGQETQYF. The CDR3 DNA sequence: TGTGCCAGCAGGAGGCAGACTAGCGGGCAAGAGACCCAGTACTTC.

The chain recombines TRBV10-3 with TRBJ1-1; TRBD1 might be the D (5 bases). The CDR3 is 15 residues long. The germline V gene encodes CDR1 ENHRY and CDR2 SYGVKD. V was clipped by 6 bases and J by 5 bases, with 19 bases between them. CDR3 amino acids: CAISSRDPMGTEAFF. The DNA of the CDR3 is TGTGCCATCAGCTCCCGGGACCCAATGGGTACTGAAGCTTTCTTT.

This clone showed up just a few times. The CDR3 region has the DNA TGTGCCAGCAGCCGGTTTACAGGGGAAGCTTTCTTT. Translated: CASSRFTGEAFF. The rearrangement uses TRBV5-4 and TRBJ1-1; maybe TRBD1 (6 bases). Deletions cut 4 bases from V and 8 bases from J, with 12 bases between. Germline lookup yields CDR1 SGHNT and CDR2 YYREEE (reference sequence). There are 12 residues in the CDR3.

The chain couples TRBV11-1 to TRBJ2-7; 10 bases match TRBD1. V was clipped by 3 bases and J by 5 bases; unmatched bases: 4. Looked up from germline, CDR1 is SGHAT and CDR2 is FQDESV (reference sequence). The CDR3 is made up of 14 amino acids. CDR3 nucleotide sequence: TGTGCCAGCAGCTTGACGGGACAGGGGAACGAGCAGTACTTC. Protein sequence: CASSLTGQGNEQYF.

This clone showed up just a few times. The rearrangement uses TRBV7-2 and TRBJ2-7, with 9 positions matching TRBD1. CDR1 and CDR2 from the germline V gene are SGHTA and FQGNSA. The CDR3 contains 16 residues. The V segment lost 5 bases and the J segment 0 bases; nucleotides outside the gene matches: 8. CDR3 sequence (DNA): TGTGCCAGCAGCCACCAACGACAGGGGGACTCCTACGAGCAGTACTTC. This sequence encodes CASSHQRQGDSYEQYF.

Turning to this clone: One end of the junction fails to match germline, which may point to a read error. The chain combines TRBV27 with TRBJ1-2; tentatively, D is TRBD1 (5 bases). This CDR3 has 12 amino acids. Germline V CDR1 and CDR2: MNHEY, SMNVEV (reference sequence). The chain's CDR3 is CATSDRTYGYTF. CDR3 in DNA: TGTGCCACCAGTGACAGAACCTATGGCTACACCTTC.

There are a few counts of this clone. The rearrangement uses TRBV29-1 and TRBJ2-5; D is perhaps TRBD1 (6 bases). The CDR3 is made up of 18 amino acids. V lost 4 bases to trimming and J lost 7 bases, with 31 bases between them. CDR1 and CDR2 from the germline V gene are SQVTM and ANQGSEA. CDR3 residues: CSVAERTVSHMFSGTQYF. In DNA, the CDR3 is TGCAGCGTTGCCGAAAGGACAGTCAGCCATATGTTTTCGGGGACCCAGTACTTC. The complete variable domain, with remaining parts taken from reference TRBV29-1 and TRBJ2-5, reads SAVISQKPSRDICQRGTSLTIQCQVDSQVTMMFWYRQQPGQSLTLIATANQGSEATYESGFVIDKFPISRPNLTFSTLTVSNMSPEDSSIYLCSVAERTVSHMFSGTQYFGPGTRLLVL.

Only a few counts were recorded for this clone. The chain combines TRBV6-5 with TRBJ2-7, with D perhaps being TRBD1 or TRBD2 (5 bases each). CDR1 is MNHEY and CDR2 is SVGAGI in the germline V gene. The CDR3 totals 15 residues. Between the trimmed V and J ends, which lost 0 bases and 3 bases, there was a span of 12 bases. The CDR3 DNA is TGTGCCAGCAGTTACTCGGGGGACCAGTACTACGAGCAGTACTTC. This encodes CASSYSGDQYYEQYF.

The rearrangement links TRBV6-5 to TRBJ2-3; D possibly matches TRBD1 or TRBD2 (6 bases each). The CDR3 loop spans 15 amino acids. V was cut by 2 bases and J by 6 bases, with 15 bases left in between. Per germline, CDR1 MNHEY and CDR2 SVGAGI. The CDR3 region has the DNA TGTGCCAGCAGTTACGAGGGGGGACCCTCCGATACGCAGTATTTT. The encoded protein is CASSYEGGPSDTQYF.

This clone is a singleton in its sample. V usage is TRBV7-7 and J usage is TRBJ2-3, with 7 bases identical to TRBD1. J gave up 14 bases and V 5 bases, and 13 bases lay outside the gene matches. CDR1 is SSHAT, CDR2 FNYEAQ, per germline (reference sequence). The CDR3 covers 13 residues. The CDR3 loop is CASSAAWDSPRYF. CDR3 in DNA: TGTGCCAGCAGCGCAGCATGGGACAGCCCAAGGTATTTT.

The chain uses TRBV5-1 and TRBJ2-1; no clear D gene. The germline gives CDR1 SGHRS, CDR2 YFSETQ. Trimming removed 4 bases from V and 7 bases from J, with 15 bases in between. This CDR3 has 14 amino acids. The CDR3 is CASSPLESGNEQFF. CDR3 DNA: TGCGCCAGCAGCCCCCTTGAGTCAGGAAATGAGCAGTTCTTC.

The rearrangement joins TRBV6-6 to TRBJ1-1, with a weak D call TRBD1 (5 bases). Trimming took off 5 bases at V and 0 bases at J, with 10 bases between the two ends. Germline V gives CDR1 MNHNY, CDR2 SVGAGI (reference sequence). CDR3 length equals 14 residues. CDR3 in amino acids: CASSPDTVNTEAFF. The CDR3 DNA reads TGTGCCAGCAGTCCGGACACGGTGAACACTGAAGCTTTCTTT.

V usage is TRBV5-6 and J usage is TRBJ1-5; D ambiguous. This CDR3 is built from 13 residues. With 2 bases removed from V and 5 bases from J, the gap between germline ends came to 8 bases. CDR1 is SGHDT, CDR2 YYEEEE, per germline. Here the CDR3 reads CASSLRTDQPQHF. The CDR3 DNA reads as TGTGCCAGCAGCTTAAGGACGGATCAGCCCCAGCATTTT.

This chain uses TRBV30 with TRBJ1-5, with D unresolved. This CDR3 region has 14 residues. With 2 bases removed from V and 3 bases from J, the gap between germline ends came to 11 bases. Germline CDR1 is GTSNPN and CDR2 is SVGIG (reference sequence). Here the CDR3 reads CAWSQAAINQPQHF. In DNA form, the CDR3 reads TGTGCCTGGAGTCAGGCGGCAATCAATCAGCCCCAGCATTTT.

The chain combines TRBV6-4 with TRBJ1-1; the D gene is possibly TRBD1 (6 bases). The ends were cut back, 6 bases at V and 1 base at J, with 15 bases in the middle. The CDR3 contains 15 residues. Germline lookup yields CDR1 MRHNA and CDR2 SNTAGT. As DNA, the CDR3 is TGTGCCAGCAGATTAACAGGGCTGGGGAACACTGAAGCTTTCTTT. Its protein product is CASRLTGLGNTEAFF.

This sequence joins TRBV29-1 and TRBJ1-1; D perhaps matches TRBD1 (5 bases). Germline V gives CDR1 SQVTM, CDR2 ANQGSEA. There are 14 residues in the CDR3. The V end was cut by 4 bases, the J end by 5 bases, with 17 bases between. The CDR3 loop reads CSVGEAGGWTEAFF. CDR3 coding DNA: TGCAGCGTTGGGGAGGCCGGGGGTTGGACTGAAGCTTTCTTT.

This clone was counted only a few times. CDR3 region: CSAGKKNTEAFF. CDR3 bases: TGCAGCGCCGGGAAAAAGAACACTGAAGCTTTCTTT. The chain joins TRBV29-1 to TRBJ1-1; D is unresolved. V was cut by 7 bases and J by 1 base, with 10 bases left in between. This CDR3 spans 12 amino acids. Per the germline V gene, CDR1 is SQVTM and CDR2 is ANQGSEA.

The genes are TRBV7-3 and TRBJ2-3; TRBD1 or TRBD2 may be the D gene (5 bases each). V was pared by 6 bases and J by 0 bases, with 10 bases between. The V gene's germline CDR1 is SGHTA and CDR2 FQGTGA. The CDR3 is 14 amino acids. CDR3 DNA sequence: TGTGCCAGCAGATACCGGGACAGCACAGATACGCAGTATTTT. Its protein is CASRYRDSTDTQYF.